The source of this TCR beta chain is a study of cytomegalovirus exposure and HLA in healthy donors. It was with 60 Vbeta and 13 Jbeta primers that the PCR ran. Generated by immunoSEQ multiplex PCR, the TCRdb table keeps only in-frame clones and is missing some. The table lists about 190,000 clones, roughly 80% of them singletons. Study-level findings and limits: As immune exposure information, only CMV serostatus was available. A later analysis by the authors found several of the most significant clusters apparently linked to common viral pathogens. A few V segments could not be told apart, such as TRBV6-2 and TRBV6-3, and were left out.

Germline V lookup: CDR1 SGHAT, CDR2 FQNNGV. Trimming took 5 bases from V and 5 from J; bases not matched to a gene: 15. The CDR3 has 17 residues. Of note for this clone: Its antigen is undetermined.

The chain is built from TRBV11-2 and TRBJ2-5; 9 nucleotides line up with TRBD1. Sequenced material: PBMCs. The TCR comes from a young woman in good health and CMV-seronegative. CDR3 bases: TGTGCCAGCAGCCTCGTACGACAGGGGGGATTCAGGGAGACCCAGTACTTC. Its protein product is CASSLVRQGGFRETQYF.